The 27 T cell receptor beta chains reported below all come from one sample, sequenced in a study of blood T cell repertoires in COVID-19. Clones were sequenced by immunoSEQ multiplex PCR, and TCRdb holds only the in-frame ones, with some missing. The table has 280,000 or so clones, 88% seen once. Sequencing was performed on peripheral blood. The receptors were sampled from a young woman who had recovered from COVID-19.

The V gene is TRBV20-1, the J gene TRBJ2-7; D gene ambiguous. This CDR3 has 10 residues. V was shortened by 0 bases and J by 6 bases, with 3 bases between the two germline ends. Germline V gene data show CDR1 as DFQATT and CDR2 as SNEGSKA (reference sequence). The CDR3 nucleotides read TGCAGTGCTAGAGATCTCGAGCAGTACTTC. Protein product: CSARDLEQYF.

V gene TRBV7-2 combines with J gene TRBJ2-2, with D possibly matching TRBD1 (5 bases). Trimming left V 5 bases short and J 5 bases short, with 18 bases between. This CDR3 is built from 16 residues. Germline V gene lookup returns CDR1 SGHTA and CDR2 FQGNSA. The chain's CDR3 is CASSPPDSRRTGELFF. DNA of the CDR3: TGTGCCAGCAGCCCGCCTGACAGCCGAAGGACCGGGGAGCTGTTTTTT.

The chain joins TRBV5-4 to TRBJ2-7, with 9 bases identical to TRBD2. Germline V gives CDR1 SGHNT, CDR2 YYREEE (reference sequence). The CDR3 runs to 15 residues. With V trimmed by 0 bases and J by 3 bases, 4 bases remained unmatched. The CDR3: CASSLGGSGGYEQYF. The CDR3 region has the DNA TGTGCCAGCAGCTTGGGTGGTAGCGGGGGCTACGAGCAGTACTTC.

This chain links TRBV24-1 with TRBJ2-5; D is uncertain. Trimming left V 4 bases short and J 0 bases short, with 8 bases between. The CDR3 has 14 residues. CDR1 KGHDR and CDR2 SFDVKD come from the germline V gene. The CDR3 nucleotides read TGTGCCACCAGTGACCCCCGGGACCAAGAGACCCAGTACTTC. Translation: CATSDPRDQETQYF.

This sequence joins TRBV14 and TRBJ2-4, with D unclear. The CDR3 has 14 amino acids. Germline loops: CDR1 SGHDN, CDR2 FVKESK. The V and J ends lost 2 bases and 4 bases respectively, with 9 bases between them. DNA for the CDR3: TGTGCCAGCAGCCAAAGTTACGGGAAAAACATTCAGTACTTC. Translating it yields CASSQSYGKNIQYF.

This chain joins TRBV7-2 and TRBJ1-4, with D perhaps matching TRBD1 (6 bases). Germline-derived CDR1 and CDR2 are SGHTA and FQGNSA. This CDR3 is built from 16 residues. V gave up 1 base and J gave up 3 bases, with 12 bases separating them. The CDR3 DNA sequence: TGTGCCAGCAGCTTAGTTTCAGCAGGGGCTAATGAAAAACTGTTTTTT. It yields the protein CASSLVSAGANEKLFF. Full variable domain (rest looked up from reference TRBV7-2 and TRBJ1-4): GAGVSQSPSNKVTEKGKDVELRCDPISGHTALYWYRQSLGQGLEFLIYFQGNSAPDKSGLPSDRFSAERTGGSVSTLTIQRTQQEDSAVYLCASSLVSAGANEKLFFGSGTQLSVL.

The CDR3 loop is CAISSYNSPLHF. Written as DNA, the CDR3 is TGTGCCATTAGCTCCTATAATTCACCCCTCCACTTT. The V call is TRBV6-9, the J call TRBJ1-6; D is unclear. The CDR3 runs 12 residues. The germline V and J ends were trimmed by 10 bases and 0 bases, with 4 bases remaining between them. Germline lookup yields CDR1 MNHGY and CDR2 SVAAGI.

This rearrangement joins TRBV28 to TRBJ1-5; D perhaps matches TRBD1 (5 bases). This CDR3 spans 14 amino acids. Trimming removed 3 bases at V and 6 bases at J, with 12 bases between. Germline values: CDR1 MDHEN, CDR2 SYDVKM. In DNA form, the CDR3 reads TGTGCCAGCAGTTTCGGCAGGGTCGGTCAGCCCCAGCATTTT. Residues: CASSFGRVGQPQHF.

This clone was seen once. The gene calls are TRBV24-1 and TRBJ1-2, with D maybe TRBD1 (5 bases). V lost 3 bases and J lost 3, with 10 bases in between. Germline CDR1 reads KGHDR; CDR2 reads SFDVKD. This CDR3 region has 14 residues. CDR3 loop: CATSDKRGYYGYTF. The CDR3, as DNA: TGTGCCACCAGTGATAAGCGGGGCTACTATGGCTACACCTTC.

The chain uses TRBV3-1 (or the pseudogene TRBV3-2) and TRBJ2-2, with 12 nucleotides matching TRBD2. The junction had 3 bases not matched to a gene; V was cut back by 1 base and J by 6 bases. In germline, CDR1 is LGHDT, CDR2 YNNKEL (reference sequence). The CDR3 contains 16 residues. The CDR3 DNA reads as TGTGCCAGCAGCCAAGTTCTAGCGGGGGGGCCCGGGGAGCTGTTTTTT. The encoded protein is CASSQVLAGGPGELFF.

This chain connects TRBV19 to TRBJ2-1; D is uncertain. Germline loops: CDR1 LNHDA, CDR2 SQIVND (reference sequence). The CDR3 has 12 amino acids. V lost 4 bases to trimming and J lost 2 bases, with 3 bases between them. The CDR3 loop is CASSTAYNEQFF. Here the CDR3 DNA reads TGTGCCAGTAGTACGGCCTACAATGAGCAGTTCTTC.

The J gene is TRBJ2-3, the V gene TRBV5-1, with 7 bases aligning to TRBD2. J gave up 4 bases and V 0 bases, and 5 bases lay outside the gene matches. The CDR3 contains 15 residues. Germline CDR1 is SGHRS and CDR2 is YFSETQ. The DNA for the CDR3 is TGCGCCAGCAGCTTGGGAGGTAGCGGGTCAGATACGCAGTATTTT. It is translated as CASSLGGSGSDTQYF.

This clone appeared a single time. The V and J genes are TRBV9 and TRBJ1-2, with 10 bases matching TRBD1. Losses at the gene ends were 5 bases for V and 6 bases for J; bases not matched to a gene: 4. CDR3 size: 13 residues. CDR1 SGDLS and CDR2 YYNGEE come from the germline V gene. The CDR3 DNA sequence: TGTGCCAGCAGGGGACAGGGGAAGAATGGCTACACCTTC. This translates into CASRGQGKNGYTF. The entire variable domain, with the rest obtained from reference TRBV9 and TRBJ1-2, is as follows: DSGVTQTPKHLITATGQRVTLRCSPRSGDLSVYWYQQSLDQGLQFLIQYYNGEERAKGNILERFSAQQFPDLHSELNLSSLELGDSALYFCASRGQGKNGYTFGSGTRLTVV.

The chain couples TRBV30 to TRBJ2-1; tentatively, D is TRBD1 (6 bases). The V end was cut by 2 bases, the J end by 2 bases, with 13 bases between. Germline values: CDR1 GTSNPN, CDR2 SVGIG (reference sequence). The CDR3 covers 15 residues. The CDR3 DNA follows: TGTGCCTGGAGTCCAATCGACAGGACCTACAATGAGCAGTTCTTC. Its protein is CAWSPIDRTYNEQFF.

This chain links TRBV7-2 with TRBJ1-1, with a tentative D call TRBD1 (6 bases). Germline V gene data show CDR1 as SGHTA and CDR2 as FQGNSA. Trimming pared 6 bases from V and 6 bases from J, leaving 14 bases between. The CDR3 consists of 13 residues. The CDR3 reads CASSPSWGPEAFF. The CDR3, as DNA: TGTGCCAGCAGTCCTTCTTGGGGGCCTGAAGCTTTCTTT.

This chain joins TRBV19 and TRBJ1-2; D may be TRBD1 (5 bases). Germline loops: CDR1 LNHDA, CDR2 SQIVND (reference sequence). V shed 3 bases and J shed 2 bases, with 10 bases lying between them. CDR3 length: 14 residues. The CDR3: CASSMVGGNYGYTF. DNA of the CDR3: TGTGCCAGTAGTATGGTCGGGGGAAACTATGGCTACACCTTC.

This rearrangement joins TRBV5-1 to TRBJ2-5, with a possible D match to TRBD2 (5 bases). Germline V gene lookup returns CDR1 SGHRS and CDR2 YFSETQ. V was pared by 2 bases and J by 1 base, with 12 bases between. The CDR3 loop spans 15 amino acids. CDR3 region: CASSLIRGSQETQYF. The CDR3 DNA is TGCGCCAGCAGCTTAATTCGAGGGAGCCAAGAGACCCAGTACTTC.

CDR3 sequence reads: CASGQGAGNQPQHF. CDR3 in DNA: TGTGCCAGCGGACAGGGGGCTGGCAATCAGCCCCAGCATTTT. The chain employs TRBV25-1 and TRBJ1-5, with TRBD1 identical over 11 bases. V lost 8 bases and J lost 2; bases outside the gene matches: 2. This CDR3 has 14 amino acids. CDR1 is MGHDK, CDR2 SYGVNS, per germline. The full variable domain, in which reference TRBV25-1 and TRBJ1-5 provide the parts outside the CDR3, is EADIYQTPRYLVIGTGKKITLECSQTMGHDKMYWYQQDPGMELHLIHYSYGVNSTEKGDLSSESTVSRIRTEHFPLTLESARPSHTSQYLCASGQGAGNQPQHFGDGTRLSIL.

This clone was counted a few times. J is TRBJ1-1 and V is TRBV6-6; no firm D call. This CDR3 spans 12 amino acids. From germline, CDR1 is MNHNY and CDR2 SVGAGI (reference sequence). Trimming took 2 bases from V and 3 from J, leaving 4 bases between them. CDR3 nucleotides: TGTGCCAGCAGTTACGGAGACACTGAAGCTTTCTTT. It encodes CASSYGDTEAFF.

This clone was counted between two and nine times. This sequence joins TRBV3-1 (or the pseudogene TRBV3-2) and TRBJ2-2, with TRBD2 identical over 9 bases. Germline values: CDR1 LGHDT, CDR2 YNNKEL (reference sequence). With 2 bases clipped from V and 5 bases from J, the junction kept 6 bases outside the gene matches. The CDR3 consists of 16 residues. The CDR3 protein is CASSQNGLARTGELFF. The CDR3 DNA follows: TGTGCCAGCAGCCAAAACGGACTAGCGAGGACCGGGGAGCTGTTTTTT.

This clone was detected a few times. The J gene is TRBJ2-2, the V gene TRBV28; 8 nucleotides match TRBD2. With V trimmed by 5 bases and J by 7 bases, 3 bases remained unmatched. The germline gives CDR1 MDHEN, CDR2 SYDVKM. The CDR3 length is 13 residues. The CDR3 DNA sequence: TGTGCCAGCAGTCAGCGGGGGAGCGGGGAGCTGTTTTTT. Translated: CASSQRGSGELFF.

The rearrangement uses TRBV28 and TRBJ2-7; maybe TRBD2 (5 bases). Between the trimmed V and J ends, which lost 8 bases and 4 bases, there was a span of 12 bases. Germline V lookup: CDR1 MDHEN, CDR2 SYDVKM. The length of the CDR3 is 12 residues. The CDR3 loop reads CASGLDQYEQYF. The CDR3 DNA follows: TGTGCCAGCGGACTGGACCAGTACGAGCAGTACTTC.

This CDR3 is CASSRRGETYEQYF. Written as DNA, the CDR3 is TGCGCCAGCAGCCGGCGGGGGGAAACCTACGAGCAGTACTTC. The chain carries TRBV5-1 and TRBJ2-7; 8 bases line up with TRBD2. The CDR3 has 14 residues. The junction had 5 bases not matched to a gene; V was cut back by 4 bases and J by 2 bases. Germline CDR1 SGHRS, CDR2 YFSETQ.

The count of this clone is one. This chain joins TRBV2 and TRBJ1-1; no clear D gene. Germline loops: CDR1 SNHLY, CDR2 FYNNEI. This CDR3 spans 12 amino acids. Trimming cost V 6 bases and J 5 bases, with 10 bases left between them. The CDR3 loop is CASSVLRTEAFF. CDR3 in DNA: TGTGCCAGCAGCGTCTTGCGGACTGAAGCTTTCTTT.

The chain recombines TRBV5-6 with TRBJ2-6; possible D gene TRBD2, 5 bases. The CDR3 covers 16 residues. Germline V gene data show CDR1 as SGHDT and CDR2 as YYEEEE. Trimming pared 0 bases from V and 1 base from J, leaving 8 bases between. The CDR3 is CASSLARGSGANVLTF. CDR3 coding DNA: TGTGCCAGCAGCTTGGCCCGGGGTTCTGGGGCCAACGTCCTGACTTTC. Variable domain in full (rest from reference TRBV5-6 and TRBJ2-6): DAGVTQSPTHLIKTRGQQVTLRCSPKSGHDTVSWYQQALGQGPQFIFQYYEEEERQRGNFPDRFSGHQFPNYSSELNVNALLLGDSALYLCASSLARGSGANVLTFGAGSRLTVL.

This clone appeared a few times. The gene calls are TRBV3-1 (or the pseudogene TRBV3-2) and TRBJ2-1; 9 nucleotides line up with TRBD1. This CDR3 contains 15 residues. The germline V gene has CDR1 LGHDT and CDR2 YNNKEL (reference sequence). Trimming cost V 4 bases and J 6 bases; bases outside gene matches: 7. The CDR3 DNA sequence: TGTGCCAGCAGCCCGGGGACAGGGAATCGCAATGAGCAGTTCTTC. Translating it yields CASSPGTGNRNEQFF.

The V and J genes are TRBV7-2 and TRBJ2-1; possibly TRBD2 for D (7 bases). Per the germline V gene, CDR1 is SGHTA and CDR2 is FQGNSA. The CDR3 has 15 residues. V lost 2 bases and J 7 bases, leaving 15 bases between the germline ends. DNA for the CDR3: TGTGCCAGCAGCTTACTGAGGGGGGGCGGGAATGAGCAGTTCTTC. Translation: CASSLLRGGGNEQFF.